Following are 28 T cell receptor beta chains from one sample sequenced in a study of siplizumab effects on memory and regulatory T cells. Produced via immunoSEQ multiplex PCR; TCRdb's table is partial and in-frame only. The top ten hold about 0.32% of the sample, which has more than 95,000 clones, 93% seen once. Sequencing input: CD4+ T cells sorted from blood. The receptors come from a human donor in good health.

The chain couples TRBV30 to TRBJ1-5; D may be TRBD1 (6 bases). Trimming shortened V by 0 bases and J by 5 bases, and 14 bases separated the two germline ends. This CDR3 is 15 amino acids long. Germline V gene lookup returns CDR1 GTSNPN and CDR2 SVGIG (reference sequence). CDR3: CAWSVWRGSDQPQHF. DNA of the CDR3: TGTGCCTGGAGTGTCTGGAGGGGGTCTGATCAGCCCCAGCATTTT.

The rearrangement uses TRBV18 and TRBJ2-5, with a weak D call TRBD1 (5 bases). The germline V and J ends were trimmed by 2 bases and 5 bases, with 15 bases remaining between them. The CDR3 is 15 residues long. Germline lookup yields CDR1 KGHSH and CDR2 LQKENI. The CDR3 here is CASSPASSRGETQYF. In DNA, the CDR3 is TGTGCCAGCTCACCAGCGTCATCAAGGGGTGAGACCCAGTACTTC.

Only a few counts were recorded for this clone. The chain joins TRBV7-9 to TRBJ2-1; 9 bases line up with TRBD2. J was trimmed by 4 bases and V by 7 bases; bases with no gene match: 11. Per the germline V gene, CDR1 is SEHNR and CDR2 is FQNEAQ (reference sequence). The CDR3 has 16 amino acids. CDR3 protein: CASTPIGAGGYNEQFF. As DNA, the CDR3 is TGTGCCAGCACCCCGATCGGTGCGGGAGGGTACAATGAGCAGTTCTTC.

The rearrangement links TRBV18 to TRBJ1-3; 7 bases are shared with TRBD1. The V and J ends lost 1 base and 0 bases, in that order; junction bases with no gene match: 9. The CDR3 loop spans 18 amino acids. Looked up from germline, CDR1 is KGHSH and CDR2 is LQKENI. CDR3 sequence: CASSPLTTGLFSGNTIYF. CDR3 bases: TGTGCCAGCTCACCACTTACGACAGGGTTATTCTCTGGAAACACCATATATTTT.

V and J are TRBV10-1 and TRBJ2-3; TRBD2 aligns across 13 bases. The CDR3 sequence is 17 residues long. J was trimmed by 2 bases and V by 3 bases; bases with no gene match: 5. Germline V lookup: CDR1 WNHNN, CDR2 SYGVQD (reference sequence). The CDR3 reads CASSDRLAGGNTDTQYF. The CDR3 nucleotides read TGCGCCAGCAGTGACCGACTAGCGGGGGGTAACACAGATACGCAGTATTTT.

V and J are TRBV7-6 and TRBJ2-5, with D tentatively TRBD1 (6 bases). The CDR3 is 15 amino acids. The germline CDR1 and CDR2 sequences are SGHVS and FNYEAQ. V lost 3 bases and J 1 base, leaving 12 bases between the germline ends. The CDR3 DNA reads as TGTGCCAGCAGCTTGGGGACAAAACCCCAAGAGACCCAGTACTTC. This sequence encodes CASSLGTKPQETQYF.

V and J are TRBV19 and TRBJ1-3, with unresolved D. From germline, CDR1 is LNHDA and CDR2 SQIVND (reference sequence). The CDR3 loop spans 17 amino acids. Trimming pared 9 bases from V and 0 bases from J, leaving 21 bases between. DNA for the CDR3: TGTGCCAGCCTCGGACTGAGAAAACAGACCTCTGGAAACACCATATATTTT. Its protein product is CASLGLRKQTSGNTIYF.

This rearrangement joins TRBV9 to TRBJ2-1; D may be TRBD1 (5 bases). CDR3 length equals 15 residues. Trimming removed 0 bases at V and 7 bases at J, with 14 bases between. Germline CDR1 is SGDLS and CDR2 is YYNGEE. Here the CDR3 DNA reads TGTGCCAGCAGCGTAGTCAGGGTCCTCCTTAATGAGCAGTTCTTC. Its protein product is CASSVVRVLLNEQFF.

The gene calls are TRBV14 and TRBJ2-2; perhaps TRBD1 as D (6 bases). The germline gives CDR1 SGHDN, CDR2 FVKESK. The CDR3 consists of 13 residues. Trimming removed 4 bases from V and 7 bases from J, with 10 bases in between. The CDR3 nucleotides read TGTGCCAGCAGCCCCCAGGGGATCGGGGAGCTGTTTTTT. Protein product: CASSPQGIGELFF. Looking up the rest from reference TRBV14 and TRBJ2-2 gives the full variable domain: EAGVTQFPSHSVIEKGQTVTLRCDPISGHDNLYWYRRVMGKEIKFLLHFVKESKQDESGMPNNRFLAERTGGTYSTLKVQPAELEDSGVYFCASSPQGIGELFFGEGSRLTVL.

The CDR3 loop is CASSQTDTQYF. The DNA of the CDR3 is TGCGCCAGCAGCCAAACAGATACGCAGTATTTT. J is TRBJ2-3 and V is TRBV4-1; D gene ambiguous. Germline V gene sequence: CDR1 MGHRA, CDR2 YSYEKL. V was clipped by 2 bases and J by 3 bases, with 0 bases between them. The CDR3 has 11 residues.

The V call is TRBV5-4, the J call TRBJ1-2, with 10 bases identical to TRBD1. The length of the CDR3 is 13 residues. The germline V gene has CDR1 SGHNT and CDR2 YYREEE (reference sequence). The V and J ends lost 3 bases and 7 bases, in that order; junction bases with no gene match: 3. The CDR3 sequence is CASSSDRGTGYTF. Written as DNA, the CDR3 is TGTGCCAGCAGCTCGGACAGGGGGACTGGCTACACCTTC.

The chain combines TRBV14 with TRBJ2-7, with TRBD1 matching over 7 bases. The V segment lost 1 base and the J segment 0 bases; nucleotides outside the gene matches: 9. The CDR3 is 17 amino acids. The germline CDR1 and CDR2 sequences are SGHDN and FVKESK. The CDR3: CASSQGGLRDSSYEQYF. CDR3 DNA sequence: TGTGCCAGCAGCCAAGGGGGCCTCCGGGACAGCTCCTACGAGCAGTACTTC.

This clone was counted once. The gene calls are TRBV11-2 and TRBJ2-3; weak D call: TRBD1 (6 bases). The V end was cut by 4 bases, the J end by 3 bases, with 26 bases between. This CDR3 is built from 19 residues. Germline CDR1 is SGHAT and CDR2 is FQNNGV. This chain's CDR3 is CASSSYRVPGGVLTDTQYF. CDR3 sequence (DNA): TGTGCCAGCAGCTCCTACAGGGTACCCGGTGGGGTTTTGACAGATACGCAGTATTTT.

The rearrangement uses TRBV7-9 and TRBJ1-4; 8 bases map to TRBD1. With 2 bases clipped from V and 0 bases from J, the junction kept 8 bases outside the gene matches. From germline, CDR1 is SEHNR and CDR2 FQNEAQ (reference sequence). The CDR3 length is 18 residues. The chain's CDR3 is CASSLWTGKTATNEKLFF. CDR3 nucleotides: TGTGCCAGCAGCTTATGGACAGGGAAGACGGCAACTAATGAAAAACTGTTTTTT.

This rearrangement joins TRBV6-1 to TRBJ2-7; tentative D call: TRBD1 (5 bases). CDR1 MNHNS and CDR2 SASEGT come from the germline V gene. The CDR3 sequence is 13 residues long. V shed 2 bases and J shed 0 bases, with 5 bases lying between them. The chain's CDR3 is CASSEQGSYEQYF. The CDR3 coding sequence is TGTGCCAGCAGTGAACAGGGCTCCTACGAGCAGTACTTC.

The V and J genes are TRBV2 and TRBJ2-5, with 7 bases that match TRBD1. Germline lookup yields CDR1 SNHLY and CDR2 FYNNEI. J was trimmed by 13 bases and V by 0 bases; bases with no gene match: 8. CDR3 size: 13 residues. The CDR3 nucleotides are TGTGCCAGCAGTGAAGCGCTTCGACAGGGACCGTACTTC. Translating it yields CASSEALRQGPYF.

The V and J genes are TRBV5-1 and TRBJ2-6; 9 bases fit TRBD1. The ends lost 5 bases at V and 0 bases at J; junction bases unmatched: 9. CDR3 size: 18 residues. CDR1 and CDR2 from the germline V gene are SGHRS and YFSETQ. Here the CDR3 reads CASRFRTGDYSGANVLTF. The DNA of the CDR3 is TGCGCCAGCAGATTTAGGACAGGGGACTACTCTGGGGCCAACGTCCTGACTTTC.

This clone is a singleton in its sample. The genes are TRBV7-2 and TRBJ2-5, with D tentatively TRBD1 (7 bases). Germline-derived CDR1 and CDR2 are SGHTA and FQGNSA. V gave up 4 bases and J gave up 1 base, with 16 bases separating them. The CDR3 sequence is 16 residues long. The CDR3, as DNA: TGTGCCAGCAGCTATCAGGGGGGTCGGGTCCAAGAGACCCAGTACTTC. As protein: CASSYQGGRVQETQYF.

The rearrangement joins TRBV5-1 to TRBJ2-1; the match to TRBD2 covers 11 bases. The length of the CDR3 is 15 residues. The V segment lost 4 bases and the J segment 4 bases; nucleotides outside the gene matches: 4. CDR1 is SGHRS, CDR2 YFSETQ, per germline. The CDR3 is CASSHSGGEYNEQFF. CDR3 in DNA: TGCGCCAGCAGCCATAGCGGGGGGGAATACAATGAGCAGTTCTTC. The full variable domain, in which reference TRBV5-1 and TRBJ2-1 provide the parts outside the CDR3, is KAGVTQTPRYLIKTRGQQVTLSCSPISGHRSVSWYQQTPGQGLQFLFEYFSETQRNKGNFPGRFSGRQFSNSRSEMNVSTLELGDSALYLCASSHSGGEYNEQFFGPGTRLTVL.

The chain combines TRBV7-6 with TRBJ1-6; D gene uncertain. CDR3 length: 14 amino acids. Germline loops: CDR1 SGHVS, CDR2 FNYEAQ. V dropped 5 bases and J dropped 6 bases, with 11 bases sitting between them. The CDR3 here is CASSAYGPNSPLHF. In DNA, the CDR3 is TGTGCCAGCAGCGCTTACGGCCCTAATTCACCCCTCCACTTT. Drawing the rest from reference TRBV7-6 and TRBJ1-6, the complete variable domain is GAGVSQSPRYKVTKRGQDVALRCDPISGHVSLYWYRQALGQGPEFLTYFNYEAQQDKSGLPNDRFSAERPEGSISTLTIQRTEQRDSAMYRCASSAYGPNSPLHFGNGTRLTVT.

The chain employs TRBV5-5 and TRBJ2-1; TRBD1 matches at 7 bases. Germline V gene lookup returns CDR1 SGHKS and CDR2 YYEKEE (reference sequence). With 1 base clipped from V and 12 bases from J, the junction kept 7 bases outside the gene matches. The CDR3 length is 13 residues. The DNA for the CDR3 is TGTGCCAGCAGCTTGCCTGACAGGGTTACGCAGTTCTTC. It translates to CASSLPDRVTQFF.

The rearrangement joins TRBV10-3 to TRBJ1-3; possibly TRBD1 for D (5 bases). From germline, CDR1 is ENHRY and CDR2 SYGVKD. Trimming removed 8 bases from V and 0 bases from J, with 8 bases in between. The CDR3 runs to 13 residues. The CDR3 spells CAISGASGNTIYF. The CDR3 nucleotides are TGTGCCATCTCTGGGGCCTCTGGAAACACCATATATTTT.

V and J are TRBV28 and TRBJ1-5; no clear D gene. Germline V gene sequence: CDR1 MDHEN, CDR2 SYDVKM. The CDR3 sequence is 15 residues long. The V end was cut by 2 bases, the J end by 0 bases, with 8 bases between. The CDR3 spells CASSLIRNSNQPQHF. As DNA, the CDR3 is TGTGCCAGCAGTTTAATCAGGAATAGCAATCAGCCCCAGCATTTT. Looking up the rest from reference TRBV28 and TRBJ1-5 gives the full variable domain: DVKVTQSSRYLVKRTGEKVFLECVQDMDHENMFWYRQDPGLGLRLIYFSYDVKMKEKGDIPEGYSVSREKKERFSLILESASTNQTSMYLCASSLIRNSNQPQHFGDGTRLSIL.

The chain joins TRBV7-9 to TRBJ2-7; no firm D call. This CDR3 spans 14 amino acids. V lost 1 base to trimming and J lost 1 base, with 8 bases between them. Germline CDR1 and CDR2: SEHNR and FQNEAQ (reference sequence). CDR3 protein: CASSLEPLSYEQYF. The CDR3 bases are TGTGCCAGCAGCTTAGAACCTCTTTCCTACGAGCAGTACTTC.

This chain connects TRBV4-2 to TRBJ2-3; TRBD2 agrees at 9 bases. Germline CDR1 and CDR2: LGHNA and YNFKEQ. The ends lost 1 base at V and 7 bases at J; junction bases unmatched: 6. This CDR3 spans 15 amino acids. Here the CDR3 DNA reads TGTGCCAGCAGCCAAGTAAGCGGGGGGTGGAATACGCAGTATTTT. Residues: CASSQVSGGWNTQYF.

This clone was picked up one time. The chain combines TRBV7-3 with TRBJ1-1; possibly TRBD1 for D (5 bases). Trimming took 4 bases from V and 1 from J, leaving 7 bases between them. Germline CDR1 is SGHTA and CDR2 is FQGTGA. The CDR3 loop spans 13 amino acids. DNA of the CDR3: TGTGCCAGCAGCTCTGGACAGAACACTGAAGCTTTCTTT. Its translation: CASSSGQNTEAFF.

The gene calls are TRBV5-6 and TRBJ1-3; possible D gene TRBD1, 6 bases. V gave up 4 bases and J gave up 4 bases, with 18 bases separating them. The CDR3 runs to 16 residues. Germline V CDR1 and CDR2: SGHDT, YYEEEE. In DNA form, the CDR3 reads TGTGCCAGCAGCACCCGGACAGAGCTGGTGGGAAACACCATATATTTT. This translates into CASSTRTELVGNTIYF.

The CDR3 sequence is CASSGRGQGARNEQFF. CDR3 sequence (DNA): TGTGCCAGCAGCGGGAGAGGACAGGGGGCGAGGAATGAGCAGTTCTTC. The chain recombines TRBV9 with TRBJ2-1; 11 bases line up with TRBD1. V lost 3 bases to trimming and J lost 7 bases; unmatched junction nucleotides: 9. From germline, CDR1 is SGDLS and CDR2 YYNGEE. The CDR3 contains 16 residues.